This note documents a single T cell receptor (beta chain) sequence. This clonotype was counted many times. The antigen it binds to is not known. Per-nucleotide qualities are absent, and no much larger clonotype sits a single base away. Receptor amplification or capture employed RACE. The run used a NextSeq 500. During library preparation, unique molecular identifiers were attached to individual cDNA molecules so that TCRs could be counted in a quantitative, reproducible way. The paper's data handling went like this. The median number of TCRs per sample was some 100,000, ranging from roughly 20,000 to 700,000. The Decombinator software suite was used to annotate V, J and CDR3 in the TCR reads. To make PS versus PT1 abundance plots, every sample was subsampled to the same number of TCRs (28,000). TCRs were defined as expanded if absent before sensitization and observed at least eight times at the 2-week time point. TCRdb reprocessing: public reads trimmed at Q25 with fastp, clones called with MiXCR, in-frame beta chains kept. Rows merge per CDR3 protein into single entries with the most common DNA and genes. The V and J calls and clone size come from TCRdb's table, not from the authors' own analysis. For this sample the table gives tens of thousands of distinct CDR3 sequences, of which around 8.8% were detected only once. Jointly, the top ten make up 2.9% of the sample.

This entry comes from a study of human T cells and chemical hapten exposure (dated by TCRdb to the early 2020s). Concerning the study at large: The libraries were sequenced as a pool, and the TCR yield per sample differed mostly because of small variations in library volumes within the pool. In alopecia patients, the study followed how the peripheral blood TCR repertoire changed in vivo over primary and secondary sensitization to diphenylcyclopropenone (DPC), a hapten. Each blood RNA sample was used to sequence both TCR alpha and TCR beta chains.

What the authors observed across the whole study: The number of TCRs above 1 in 1000 frequency did not change with DPC sensitization; there was no evidence of global repertoire structure alterations. Repeated subsampling changed both the strength of the expansion versus patch-test correlation and the threshold at which the correlation became significant.

The meaning of the sample's time point label: healthy volunteer bleed at 2 weeks. Total RNA was isolated from unfractionated whole blood collected in Tempus Blood RNA tubes. As TCR sequencing controls, a handful of healthy volunteers were used, with blood taken at day 0, 2 weeks and 6 weeks. After removal of 3 bases from V and 4 bases from J, the junction retains 5 bases not matched to a gene. Taken from the germline V gene, the CDR1 and CDR2 loops are SGHTA and FQGTGA. The CDR3 contains 15 residues, cysteine and phenylalanine counted. The kept DNA is CDR3 alone, 45 bases in frame from the first base.

The material sequenced was whole blood. Recombination connected TRBV7-3 to TRBJ2-1, and 8 bases in between align with TRBD2. This TCR derives from a female donor in good health. Some clones in this sample may be carry-over from other donors' samples. The DNA sequence is given as TGTGCCAGCAGCTTGGGGACTAGTGGGTACAATGAGCAGTTCTTC. Translated, this is CASSLGTSGYNEQFF.